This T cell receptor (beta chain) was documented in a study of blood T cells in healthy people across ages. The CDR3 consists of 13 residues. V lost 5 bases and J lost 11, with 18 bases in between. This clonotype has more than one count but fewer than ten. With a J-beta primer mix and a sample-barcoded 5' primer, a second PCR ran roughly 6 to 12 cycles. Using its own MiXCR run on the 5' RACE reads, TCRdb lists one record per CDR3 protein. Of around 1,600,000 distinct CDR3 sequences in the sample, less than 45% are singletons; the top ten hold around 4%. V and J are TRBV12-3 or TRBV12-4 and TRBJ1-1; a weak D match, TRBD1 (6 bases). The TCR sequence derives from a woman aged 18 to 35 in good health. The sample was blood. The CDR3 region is CASSRQVPGSAFF. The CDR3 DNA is TGTGCCAGCAGTCGACAGGTCCCCGGGTCGGCTTTCTTT.